The 8 T cell receptor beta chains reported below all come from one sample, sequenced in a study of T cell responses to AZD1222 COVID-19 vaccine (dated by TCRdb to 2020 to 2022). The protocol used for the library was the immunoSEQ multiplex PCR assay. In its TCRdb copy, this immuneACCESS table keeps in-frame sequences only and misses some clones. Where compared with another copy, unresolved V genes explain less than half of these, and the others have no known cause. The sample data list 60,000 to 65,000 clones, and around 84% of these were observed just once. The top ten clonotypes cover 7.3% of the sample. What the time point label conveys for this sample: baseline before first vaccination. Sequencing was performed on peripheral blood, taken on day 0 of AZD1222 vaccination. The receptors derive from an adult in good health.

The chain has TRBV30 and TRBJ1-4, with D hard to call. The germline V and J ends were trimmed by 2 bases and 8 bases, with 12 bases remaining between them. Germline CDR1 reads GTSNPN; CDR2 reads SVGIG (reference sequence). CDR3 length equals 13 residues. CDR3 sequence reads: CAWSTGIGEKLFF. CDR3 bases: TGTGCCTGGAGTACGGGTATTGGGGAAAAACTGTTTTTT.

This chain links TRBV6-6 with TRBJ1-3; D ambiguous. In germline, CDR1 is MNHNY, CDR2 SVGAGI (reference sequence). This CDR3 is built from 15 residues. V dropped 6 bases and J dropped 0 bases, with 12 bases sitting between them. DNA of the CDR3: TGTGCCAGCAGCTCCTGGACGAGCTCTGGAAACACCATATATTTT. Residues: CASSSWTSSGNTIYF.

The chain employs TRBV29-1 and TRBJ1-3, with unresolved D. V was cut by 6 bases and J by 0 bases, with 6 bases left in between. There are 12 residues in the CDR3. Looked up from germline, CDR1 is SQVTM and CDR2 is ANQGSEA. The CDR3 reads CSVYVSGNTIYF. CDR3 nucleotide sequence: TGCAGCGTCTACGTCTCTGGAAACACCATATATTTT. Filled out from reference TRBV29-1 and TRBJ1-3, the complete variable domain reads SAVISQKPSRDICQRGTSLTIQCQVDSQVTMMFWYRQQPGQSLTLIATANQGSEATYESGFVIDKFPISRPNLTFSTLTVSNMSPEDSSIYLCSVYVSGNTIYFGEGSWLTVV.

The chain uses TRBV5-1 and TRBJ2-7; D call uncertain. Between the trimmed V and J ends, which lost 1 base and 0 bases, there was a span of 5 bases. This CDR3 has 13 amino acids. Germline loops: CDR1 SGHRS, CDR2 YFSETQ. In nucleotides, the CDR3 is TGCGCCAGCAGCTTGTTCAGCTCCTACGAGCAGTACTTC. This gives the protein CASSLFSSYEQYF.

The J gene is TRBJ1-1, the V gene TRBV7-2, with a weak D call TRBD1 (5 bases). The CDR3 spans 15 residues. Between the trimmed V and J ends, which lost 0 bases and 4 bases, there was a span of 12 bases. Germline CDR1 reads SGHTA; CDR2 reads FQGNSA. CDR3 DNA sequence: TGTGCCAGCAGCTTAGCTCAGGGATTGCGCACTGAAGCTTTCTTT. Translating gives CASSLAQGLRTEAFF. The full variable domain, in which reference TRBV7-2 and TRBJ1-1 provide the parts outside the CDR3, is GAGVSQSPSNKVTEKGKDVELRCDPISGHTALYWYRQSLGQGLEFLIYFQGNSAPDKSGLPSDRFSAERTGGSVSTLTIQRTQQEDSAVYLCASSLAQGLRTEAFFGQGTRLTVV.

The chain combines TRBV4-3 with TRBJ1-2; D is unclear. The V end was cut by 1 base, the J end by 4 bases, with 16 bases between. Germline lookup yields CDR1 LGHNA and CDR2 YSLEER. This CDR3 comprises 16 residues. In nucleotides, the CDR3 is TGCGCCAGCAGCCAAGCCCCCCCCCTATACTCCTATGGCTACACCTTC. Protein product: CASSQAPPLYSYGYTF.

The chain uses TRBV5-1 and TRBJ2-2; D is possibly TRBD1 (6 bases). With 4 bases removed from V and 5 bases from J, the gap between germline ends came to 18 bases. Per germline, CDR1 SGHRS and CDR2 YFSETQ. The CDR3 consists of 16 residues. CDR3 coding DNA: TGCGCCAGCAGCCCCACCACAGGGTTAAAGACCGGGGAGCTGTTTTTT. It yields the protein CASSPTTGLKTGELFF. Supplemented by reference TRBV5-1 and TRBJ2-2, the full variable domain reads KAGVTQTPRYLIKTRGQQVTLSCSPISGHRSVSWYQQTPGQGLQFLFEYFSETQRNKGNFPGRFSGRQFSNSRSEMNVSTLELGDSALYLCASSPTTGLKTGELFFGEGSRLTVL.

This rearrangement joins TRBV2 to TRBJ1-2; D may be TRBD1 (5 bases). Germline loops: CDR1 SNHLY, CDR2 FYNNEI. Trimming shortened V by 8 bases and J by 0 bases, and 16 bases separated the two germline ends. This CDR3 contains 15 residues. The CDR3 region has the DNA TGTGCCAGCGGGGGTCTCGCGGGGCCTAACTATGGCTACACCTTC. This encodes CASGGLAGPNYGYTF.